This TCR beta chain was captured by sequencing in a study of blood T cell repertoires in COVID-19. On the study more broadly: In each case, the material was cDNA or gDNA derived from T cells, B-cell-depleted T cells, or PBMCs.

In the source study's methods: Scientists estimated how many nucleated cells there were by amplifying reference gene primers. TCRdb's copy holds only in-frame clones and misses some; the assay was immunoSEQ multiplex PCR. That table is the source of V, J and clone size, and D and trimming were worked out from the DNA. The sample carries about 66,000 clones, about nine tenths recorded once. The sequence derives from a man between 60 and 75 years old with acute or convalescent COVID-19. The sequencing input was peripheral blood.

The DNA for the CDR3 is TGTGCCAGCGAAGCGGGGGGGGGCAACTATGGCTACACCTTC. As protein: CASEAGGGNYGYTF. J is TRBJ1-2 and V is TRBV6-5; tentatively, D is TRBD1 (6 bases). Looked up from germline, CDR1 is MNHEY and CDR2 is SVGAGI. CDR3 size: 14 residues. V shed 8 bases and J shed 2 bases, with 15 bases lying between them.